This T cell receptor beta chain was recorded in a study of Ad26.COV2.S vaccination and SARS-CoV-2 variants. Study in general: In the COV1001 trial, the donor was in the Ad26.COV2.S arm.

General study points: Spike-specific TCR breadth ran higher among vaccine recipients than placebo recipients.

About this clone: Its specificity is not known. At the DNA level, this CDR3 is encoded by other sequences in the same sample as well.

Treatment of the sample: 15 to 20 received Ad26.COV2.S at low or high dose, single or two shots; about 5 received placebo; per-sample allocation not given. Specimen acquisition occurred on day 63 following the initial vaccine or placebo injection. Germline CDR1 is LGHNA and CDR2 is YSLEER. Trimming cost V 0 bases and J 4 bases, with 7 bases left between them. There are 13 residues in the CDR3. This table comes from immunoSEQ multiplex PCR, and its TCRdb copy is limited to in-frame clones, with some not included. Of 300,000 to 500,000 clones detected, about 88% appear once; the ten largest clones hold approximately 3.7%.

The chain links TRBV4-3 to TRBJ2-7, with D hard to call. The source material was peripheral blood, sampled in a trial of Ad26.COV2.S vaccine versus placebo. The sequence derives from a person between 18 and 60 years old who received the Ad26.COV2.S COVID-19 vaccine or a placebo. CDR3: CASSQDRGYEQYF. The DNA of the CDR3 is TGCGCCAGCAGCCAAGATAGAGGATACGAGCAGTACTTC.